One sample yielded the 23 T cell receptor beta chains listed below, sequenced in a study of blood T cells in healthy people across ages. Through a sample-barcoded 5' primer and a J-beta primer mix, a second PCR was run for roughly 7 to 12 cycles. From the 5' RACE reads, TCRdb called clonotypes with MiXCR, one entry per CDR3 protein. The sample shows roughly 2 million distinct CDR3 sequences, about 50% of them seen only once. The sample was blood. The receptors stem from a woman in her thirties or forties in good health.

The J gene is TRBJ2-1, the V gene TRBV7-2; 11 nucleotides match TRBD2. Looked up from germline, CDR1 is SGHTA and CDR2 is FQGNSA. After removal of 1 base from V and 10 bases from J, the junction contained 3 bases not matched to a gene. The CDR3 spans 14 residues. The CDR3 region is CASSLETSGAEQFF. DNA of the CDR3: TGTGCCAGCAGCTTAGAGACTAGCGGGGCCGAGCAGTTCTTC.

This chain joins TRBV12-5 and TRBJ1-4; no firm D call. Germline V CDR1 and CDR2: LGHNT, FRNRAP. The V end was cut by 3 bases, the J end by 8 bases, with 7 bases between. This CDR3 region has 12 residues. The CDR3 nucleotides are TGTGCTAGTGGTTTAAAGGGAGAAAAACTGTTTTTT. As protein: CASGLKGEKLFF. The variable domain in full, completed from reference TRBV12-5 and TRBJ1-4, reads DARVTQTPRHKVTEMGQEVTMRCQPILGHNTVFWYRQTMMQGLELLAYFRNRAPLDDSGMPKDRFSAEMPDATLATLKIQPSEPRDSAVYFCASGLKGEKLFFGSGTQLSVL.

There are a few counts of this clonotype. The rearrangement joins TRBV7-6 to TRBJ2-6; D may be TRBD1 (5 bases). Per the germline V gene, CDR1 is SGHVS and CDR2 is FNYEAQ. V shed 5 bases and J shed 0 bases, with 11 bases lying between them. The CDR3 length is 16 residues. CDR3 DNA: TGTGCCAGCAGCGCGGACAAAGCCTCTGGGGCCAACGTCCTGACTTTC. This translates into CASSADKASGANVLTF. Based on the CDR3 plus reference TRBV7-6 and TRBJ2-6, the full variable domain is GAGVSQSPRYKVTKRGQDVALRCDPISGHVSLYWYRQALGQGPEFLTYFNYEAQQDKSGLPNDRFSAERPEGSISTLTIQRTEQRDSAMYRCASSADKASGANVLTFGAGSRLTVL.

This clonotype has just a few counts. The chain combines TRBV6-5 with TRBJ2-7; 7 bases are a match to TRBD1. Germline V lookup: CDR1 MNHEY, CDR2 SVGAGI. This CDR3 is built from 14 residues. The V segment lost 7 bases and the J segment 3 bases; nucleotides outside the gene matches: 9. In DNA form, the CDR3 reads TGTGCCAGCAAAGCCCCAGGGGGTTTCTACGAGCAGTACTTC. It translates to CASKAPGGFYEQYF.

The genes are TRBV10-3 and TRBJ1-1; D is ambiguous. The CDR3 has 13 amino acids. The V end lost 7 bases, the J end lost 6 bases, and 15 bases lay between the germline ends. The germline V gene has CDR1 ENHRY and CDR2 SYGVKD. CDR3 sequence: CAITEGWSSEAFF. CDR3 nucleotides: TGTGCCATCACGGAAGGGTGGTCCTCTGAAGCTTTCTTT.

The chain recombines TRBV10-3 with TRBJ2-1, with 8 bases identical to TRBD1. Germline CDR1 reads ENHRY; CDR2 reads SYGVKD. Trimming took 6 bases from V and 6 from J; bases not matched to a gene: 7. The CDR3 runs to 14 residues. The chain's CDR3 is CAIRAGQESNEQFF. The CDR3 nucleotides read TGTGCCATCAGGGCGGGACAGGAAAGCAATGAGCAGTTCTTC.

V and J are TRBV5-1 and TRBJ2-3, with TRBD1 as a possible D gene (5 bases). Germline CDR1 and CDR2: SGHRS and YFSETQ. V lost 2 bases and J 4 bases, leaving 11 bases between the germline ends. The CDR3 spans 14 residues. The CDR3 loop reads CASSFSGPADTQYF. CDR3 sequence (DNA): TGCGCCAGCAGCTTTTCAGGGCCGGCAGATACGCAGTATTTT.

The V call is TRBV5-1, the J call TRBJ2-7; 7 bases align to TRBD1. Germline CDR1 reads SGHRS; CDR2 reads YFSETQ. Germline trimming cut 4 bases from V and 7 bases from J; bases unmatched to any gene: 14. This CDR3 contains 15 residues. DNA for the CDR3: TGCGCCAGCAGCACAGGGGCCATCTCCTACAATGAGCAGTACTTC. This codes for CASSTGAISYNEQYF.

J is TRBJ1-4 and V is TRBV18; 8 nucleotides align to TRBD1. The V segment lost 5 bases and the J segment 8 bases; nucleotides outside the gene matches: 4. This CDR3 contains 13 residues. Germline assignment: CDR1 KGHSH and CDR2 LQKENI. CDR3 protein: CASSRTGNEKLFF. In DNA, the CDR3 is TGTGCCAGCTCAAGGACAGGGAACGAAAAACTGTTTTTT.

The chain couples TRBV28 to TRBJ2-7, with D maybe TRBD1 (7 bases). The ends were cut back, 5 bases at V and 4 bases at J, with 18 bases in the middle. Germline CDR1 MDHEN, CDR2 SYDVKM. CDR3 length: 15 amino acids. The CDR3 is CASSPPGGLIYEQYF. DNA of the CDR3: TGTGCCAGCAGTCCCCCAGGGGGGCTGATTTACGAGCAGTACTTC.

The chain uses TRBV4-1 and TRBJ2-3; 7 positions match TRBD1. CDR1 and CDR2 (germline): MGHRA, YSYEKL. CDR3 length equals 16 residues. V dropped 1 base and J dropped 4; count of bases not matched to a gene: 8. The CDR3 sequence: CASSQGKGGLADTQYF. The CDR3 DNA reads TGCGCCAGCAGCCAAGGGAAAGGGGGCTTGGCAGATACGCAGTATTTT.

This clonotype was detected once. The V call is TRBV2, the J call TRBJ2-5; maybe TRBD1 (5 bases). Trimming took 7 bases from V and 0 from J, leaving 15 bases between them. The CDR3 length is 15 residues. Germline lookup yields CDR1 SNHLY and CDR2 FYNNEI. The CDR3 loop is CASNGPGLNQETQYF. CDR3 in DNA: TGTGCCAGCAACGGACCAGGGCTGAACCAAGAGACCCAGTACTTC.

This clonotype has a handful of counts. The J gene is TRBJ2-1, the V gene TRBV4-3; no clear D. Between the trimmed V and J ends, which lost 5 bases and 6 bases, there was a span of 11 bases. The germline CDR1 and CDR2 sequences are LGHNA and YSLEER. The CDR3 totals 13 residues. The CDR3 loop is CASSFRTSNEQFF. The CDR3 DNA reads TGCGCCAGCAGCTTCCGGACGAGCAATGAGCAGTTCTTC.

The chain combines TRBV24-1 with TRBJ1-5; no clear D gene. The germline CDR1 and CDR2 sequences are KGHDR and SFDVKD. The CDR3 contains 14 residues. V shed 5 bases and J shed 4 bases, with 11 bases lying between them. The CDR3 nucleotides are TGTGCCACCAGTGTCGCGGGCTATAATCAGCCCCAGCATTTT. Its protein product is CATSVAGYNQPQHF.

Comment on this clonotype: This clone may be a read error of a much larger clone one base away. The chain couples TRBV5-1 to TRBJ2-4; TRBD1 aligns across 7 bases. The J call may be mistaken, given a closer DNA end match to TRBJ2-7. Per the germline V gene, CDR1 is SGHRS and CDR2 is YFSETQ. The CDR3 contains 14 residues. In DNA form, the CDR3 reads TGCGCCGGCAGCTTGGAAAGGGGGCCCTACGAGCAGTACTTC. This translates into CAGSLERGPYEQYF.

This sequence joins TRBV5-1 and TRBJ1-2; TRBD1 is a possible D gene (6 bases). The CDR3 spans 16 residues. V was cut by 0 bases and J by 4 bases, with 16 bases left in between. Germline lookup yields CDR1 SGHRS and CDR2 YFSETQ. The CDR3, as DNA: TGCGCCAGCAGCTTGGCCACCACAGGGAGCGGCTATGGCTACACCTTC. Protein: CASSLATTGSGYGYTF.

The gene calls are TRBV5-6 and TRBJ2-5; TRBD1 is a possible D gene (5 bases). The CDR3 extends over 12 amino acids. Looked up from germline, CDR1 is SGHDT and CDR2 is YYEEEE. Trimming pared 6 bases from V and 7 bases from J, leaving 13 bases between. The CDR3 nucleotides read TGTGCCAGCACCAGGGATGAGCGGACCCAGTACTTC. As protein: CASTRDERTQYF.

DNA of the CDR3: TGCGCCAGCAGCCTTTCACGATCAGGGGGAGGAAGCACAGATACGCAGTATTTT. As protein: CASSLSRSGGGSTDTQYF. The gene calls are TRBV5-1 and TRBJ2-3; tentative D call: TRBD1 (7 bases). The V gene's germline CDR1 is SGHRS and CDR2 YFSETQ. With 4 bases removed from V and 0 bases from J, the gap between germline ends came to 21 bases. CDR3 length: 18 amino acids.

This clonotype showed up just a few times. The gene calls are TRBV20-1 and TRBJ1-2; 8 bases are a match to TRBD1. CDR3 size: 13 residues. J was trimmed by 2 bases and V by 5 bases; bases with no gene match: 4. Per the germline V gene, CDR1 is DFQATT and CDR2 is SNEGSKA (reference sequence). The CDR3 protein is CSAQDRANYGYTF. Here the CDR3 DNA reads TGCAGTGCTCAGGACAGGGCCAACTATGGCTACACCTTC.

In DNA, the CDR3 is TGTGCCAGCAGTTTGCCCCCGGGACTAGCGGCTTCCTACAATGAGCAGTTCTTC. It translates to CASSLPPGLAASYNEQFF. The rearrangement joins TRBV12-3 or TRBV12-4 to TRBJ2-1, with 11 positions matching TRBD2. V dropped 3 bases and J dropped 1; count of bases not matched to a gene: 8. The CDR3 spans 18 residues.

The DNA of the CDR3 is TGTGCCAGCAGTCCCTGGCAGGAGAGGGCGGGCGGCAACTATGGCTACACCTTC. This translates into CASSPWQERAGGNYGYTF. The V call is TRBV27, the J call TRBJ1-2; D gene ambiguous. Germline V lookup: CDR1 MNHEY, CDR2 SMNVEV (reference sequence). This CDR3 spans 18 amino acids. Trimming took off 5 bases at V and 2 bases at J, with 24 bases between the two ends.

This clonotype was detected ten times or more. J is TRBJ2-5 and V is TRBV12-3 or TRBV12-4, with D perhaps being TRBD1 or TRBD2 (5 bases each). The CDR3 covers 13 residues. The V gene lost 5 bases and the J gene lost 5 bases, with 12 bases spanning the gap. The CDR3 loop is CASSRDLRETQYF. The CDR3 DNA reads as TGTGCCAGCAGTCGGGACCTTCGGGAGACCCAGTACTTC.

CDR3 residues: CASSSQGGLQETQYF. CDR3 nucleotides: TGCGCCAGCAGCTCCCAGGGGGGACTCCAAGAGACCCAGTACTTC. The chain uses TRBV5-1 and TRBJ2-5, with D perhaps TRBD1 (7 bases). From germline, CDR1 is SGHRS and CDR2 YFSETQ. The CDR3 is made up of 15 amino acids. V was pared by 3 bases and J by 1 base, with 13 bases between.